These 26 T cell receptor beta chains were sequenced from one sample in a study of T-cell reconstitution after alpha-beta-depleted transplantation in children. Unique molecular identifiers featured in how the TCRbeta library was prepared. Using its own MiXCR run on the PCR reads, TCRdb lists one record per CDR3 protein. The profile shows 200,000 to 250,000 distinct CDR3 sequences, 12% of them singletons. The source material was PBMCs from the stem cell graft donor, sampled from the stem cell graft. Receptors originate from a human donor who donated a stem cell graft to a child with acute lymphoblastic leukemia.

This clonotype appeared a single time. J is TRBJ2-2 and V is TRBV21-1; TRBD2 is taken as the D call from the table, unchecked against the DNA. TRBV21-1 is classified as a pseudogene. CDR3 length: 16 residues. The CDR3 DNA is TGTGCCAGCAGCCGTCCTAGCGGGAGGGTCTACGGGGAGCTGTTTTTT. Translated, it gives CASSRPSGRVYGELFF.

This clonotype was counted ten times or more. This chain links TRBV28 with TRBJ2-7; D not resolved. CDR1 and CDR2 (germline): MDHEN, SYDVKM. V lost 3 bases, J lost 6 bases, and 9 bases lay in between. The CDR3 extends over 12 amino acids. CDR3 nucleotides: TGTGCCAGCAGTTTCAGGCTAGGCGAGCAGTACTTC. Translating it yields CASSFRLGEQYF.

The table lists this clonotype with a count of one. J is TRBJ2-7 and V is TRBV28; D is unresolved. Trimming stripped 5 bases from V and 2 bases from J, with 10 bases between. This CDR3 is 13 amino acids long. From germline, CDR1 is MDHEN and CDR2 SYDVKM. CDR3 DNA: TGTGCCAGCAGTAAGTTAGCCCCCTACGAGCAGTACTTC. Residues: CASSKLAPYEQYF.

The sample holds a few counts of this clonotype. The chain has TRBV20-1 and TRBJ1-1, with D possibly matching TRBD1 (6 bases). V lost 1 base and J lost 2, with 14 bases in between. There are 15 residues in the CDR3. Germline values: CDR1 DFQATT, CDR2 SNEGSKA (reference sequence). In DNA form, the CDR3 reads TGCAGTGCTAGAGTCAGGGGCGGGGGTAACACTGAAGCTTTCTTT. This gives the protein CSARVRGGGNTEAFF.

This clonotype was seen at least ten times. The chain is built from TRBV5-1 and TRBJ2-6; perhaps TRBD1 as D (6 bases). V lost 3 bases to trimming and J lost 0 bases, with 10 bases between them. The CDR3 contains 16 residues. The germline V gene has CDR1 SGHRS and CDR2 YFSETQ. CDR3 nucleotides: TGCGCCAGCAGCTCGGACAGATTCTCTGGGGCCAACGTCCTGACTTTC. Its translation: CASSSDRFSGANVLTF.

This CDR3 is CSVSTGYNSPLHF. The CDR3 DNA reads as TGCAGCGTTTCGACAGGTTATAATTCACCCCTCCACTTT. The chain recombines TRBV29-1 with TRBJ1-6; a weak D match, TRBD1 (6 bases). CDR3 length: 13 amino acids. Trimming shortened V by 5 bases and J by 4 bases, and 9 bases separated the two germline ends. Germline V lookup: CDR1 SQVTM, CDR2 ANQGSEA.

In its sample, this clonotype was seen many times. The chain joins TRBV28 to TRBJ2-6, with D hard to call. V was shortened by 8 bases and J by 2 bases, with 13 bases between the two germline ends. Germline loops: CDR1 MDHEN, CDR2 SYDVKM. The CDR3 contains 15 residues. The CDR3 DNA is TGTGCCAGCTCAATTGGACGGGCTGGGGCCAACGTCCTGACTTTC. Its translation: CASSIGRAGANVLTF.

To note about this clonotype: This sequence may be a read error, since a much larger clone differs from it by one base. The V and J genes are TRBV19 and TRBJ1-6, with 8 bases matching TRBD1. Germline V gives CDR1 LNHDA, CDR2 SQIVND (reference sequence). V shed 2 bases, J shed 15 bases, and the junction held 12 bases outside the gene matches. This CDR3 comprises 15 residues. CDR3 protein: CASSISRQGKRRLHF. CDR3 bases: TGTGCCAGTAGTATATCAAGACAGGGGAAACGGCGCCTCCACTTT.

This clonotype was counted at least ten times. This chain's CDR3 is CASSLVTANNEQFF. The CDR3 region has the DNA TGTGCCAGCAGCTTAGTAACCGCGAACAATGAGCAGTTCTTC. The chain uses TRBV7-9 and TRBJ2-1; D call uncertain. In germline, CDR1 is SEHNR, CDR2 FQNEAQ (reference sequence). The CDR3 runs 14 residues. V was pared by 1 base and J by 5 bases, with 9 bases between.

Only a few counts were recorded for this clonotype. The chain recombines TRBV5-1 with TRBJ2-6; 10 bases fit TRBD1. CDR1 and CDR2 from the germline V gene are SGHRS and YFSETQ. J lost 1 base, V lost 4 bases, and 5 bases had no gene match. The CDR3 length is 17 residues. CDR3 amino acids: CASSPGTGESGANVLTF. CDR3 nucleotide sequence: TGCGCCAGCAGCCCCGGGACAGGGGAATCTGGGGCCAACGTCCTGACTTTC.

This clonotype was seen at least ten times. This CDR3 reads CASSLTGTKGTEAFF. CDR3 sequence (DNA): TGTGCCAGCAGTCTTACAGGGACGAAGGGCACTGAAGCTTTCTTT. The rearrangement joins TRBV28 to TRBJ1-1; possibly TRBD1 for D (6 bases). Per germline, CDR1 MDHEN and CDR2 SYDVKM. V was pared by 5 bases and J by 4 bases, with 17 bases between. The CDR3 covers 15 residues.

This clonotype was found many times. The chain combines TRBV4-3 with TRBJ1-1; 8 bases are a match to TRBD1. The CDR3 runs 15 residues. Germline V gene data show CDR1 as LGHNA and CDR2 as YSLEER. The trim removed 2 bases at V and 1 base at J, leaving 3 bases unmatched. The DNA for the CDR3 is TGCGCCAGCAGCCAACAGACAGGGGCGAACACTGAAGCTTTCTTT. Amino acid sequence: CASSQQTGANTEAFF.

This clonotype was detected a few times. In DNA form, the CDR3 reads TGCGCCAGCAGCTTGGCCGGCGGGGGGAGCTCCTACAATGAGCAGTTCTTC. It translates to CASSLAGGGSSYNEQFF. The chain carries TRBV5-1 and TRBJ2-1; TRBD2 matches 8 bases. The CDR3 is made up of 17 amino acids. The germline V gene has CDR1 SGHRS and CDR2 YFSETQ. After removal of 0 bases from V and 0 bases from J, the junction contained 5 bases not matched to a gene.

This clonotype appeared many times. The J gene is TRBJ1-2, the V gene TRBV29-1; D uncertain. V dropped 7 bases and J dropped 4 bases, with 10 bases sitting between them. The germline V gene encodes CDR1 SQVTM and CDR2 ANQGSEA. This CDR3 spans 11 amino acids. CDR3: CSGLAIYGYTF. The DNA for the CDR3 is TGCAGCGGCCTAGCAATCTATGGCTACACCTTC.

This clonotype appeared many times. The chain is built from TRBV5-1 and TRBJ2-2; D is possibly TRBD1 (6 bases). Deletions cut 2 bases from V and 6 bases from J, with 11 bases between. Germline V gene sequence: CDR1 SGHRS, CDR2 YFSETQ. The CDR3 runs to 14 residues. The CDR3 loop is CASSFSQGPGELFF. The DNA of the CDR3 is TGCGCCAGCAGCTTCTCTCAGGGGCCCGGGGAGCTGTTTTTT.

This chain joins TRBV5-6 and TRBJ1-2; D is ambiguous. CDR3 length: 13 residues. CDR1 is SGHDT, CDR2 YYEEEE, per germline. The V end lost 9 bases, the J end lost 4 bases, and 16 bases lay between the germline ends. The CDR3 is CAMGPAVIYGYTF. The CDR3 DNA sequence: TGTGCCATGGGCCCCGCGGTCATCTATGGCTACACCTTC.

Ten or more counts support this clonotype. V is TRBV29-1 and J is TRBJ1-1, with D unresolved. This CDR3 has 11 amino acids. V was pared by 2 bases and J by 11 bases, with 12 bases between. The V gene's germline CDR1 is SQVTM and CDR2 ANQGSEA. The CDR3 DNA sequence: TGCAGCGTTGAAACCCCCGGTGAGGCTTTCTTT. As protein: CSVETPGEAFF. Looking up the rest from reference TRBV29-1 and TRBJ1-1 gives the full variable domain: SAVISQKPSRDICQRGTSLTIQCQVDSQVTMMFWYRQQPGQSLTLIATANQGSEATYESGFVIDKFPISRPNLTFSTLTVSNMSPEDSSIYLCSVETPGEAFFGQGTRLTVV.

In this sample, this clonotype turned up many times. J is TRBJ1-5 and V is TRBV7-8, with D possibly TRBD1 on 5 matching bases. V lost 5 bases, J lost 4 bases, and 15 bases lay in between. The CDR3 loop spans 15 amino acids. Germline values: CDR1 SGHVS, CDR2 FQNEAQ. CDR3 sequence: CASSPRARKNQPQHF. CDR3 sequence (DNA): TGTGCCAGCAGCCCCAGGGCCCGAAAAAATCAGCCCCAGCATTTT.

As concerns this clonotype: One end of the junction is discordant with germline, which a read error may explain. The J gene is TRBJ2-3, the V gene TRBV5-5; 8 bases fit TRBD2. CDR3 size: 14 residues. The germline V gene encodes CDR1 SGHKS and CDR2 YYEKEE (reference sequence). CDR3 sequence: CAISPRLASDTQYF. For the CDR3, the DNA is TGTGCCATCAGCCCGAGACTAGCGTCAGATACGCAGTATTTT.

This clonotype has ten or more counts. Here the CDR3 reads CASSLMETQYF. CDR3 DNA sequence: TGTGCCAGCAGCTTAATGGAGACCCAGTACTTC. The V call is TRBV7-2, the J call TRBJ2-5; no firm D call. This CDR3 is 11 amino acids long. V gave up 2 bases and J gave up 5 bases, with 3 bases separating them. The germline V gene has CDR1 SGHTA and CDR2 FQGNSA.

This clonotype was recorded at least ten times. The CDR3, as DNA: TGTGCCAGCAGCTTGGCGGCAGGGGGGAATGAGCAGTTCTTC. It translates to CASSLAAGGNEQFF. The chain carries TRBV5-6 and TRBJ2-1; D is possibly TRBD1 (7 bases). Trimming cost V 0 bases and J 7 bases, with 11 bases left between them. The CDR3 length is 14 residues. Per the germline V gene, CDR1 is SGHDT and CDR2 is YYEEEE. Full variable domain (missing parts from reference TRBV5-6 and TRBJ2-1): DAGVTQSPTHLIKTRGQQVTLRCSPKSGHDTVSWYQQALGQGPQFIFQYYEEEERQRGNFPDRFSGHQFPNYSSELNVNALLLGDSALYLCASSLAAGGNEQFFGPGTRLTVL.

This clonotype showed up many times. This rearrangement joins TRBV6-5 to TRBJ1-6; the D is unclear. There are 12 residues in the CDR3. The V end lost 2 bases, the J end lost 10 bases, and 6 bases lay between the germline ends. The V gene's germline CDR1 is MNHEY and CDR2 SVGAGI. The CDR3 loop is CASSYQESPLHF. The DNA for the CDR3 is TGTGCCAGCAGTTACCAGGAATCACCCCTCCACTTT.

This clonotype was seen many times. V usage is TRBV4-3 and J usage is TRBJ2-6; D possibly corresponds to TRBD1 (6 bases). CDR1 and CDR2 (germline): LGHNA, YSLEER. This CDR3 spans 18 amino acids. Trimming removed 0 bases at V and 2 bases at J, with 14 bases between. CDR3 coding DNA: TGCGCCAGCAGCCAAGAGGTGGTCACAGGGCCTGGGGCCAACGTCCTGACTTTC. Protein sequence: CASSQEVVTGPGANVLTF.

This clonotype was detected many times. Compared with germline, one end of the junction differs, possibly owing to a read error. The chain employs TRBV12-3 or TRBV12-4 and TRBJ2-7, with D unresolved. The CDR3 is made up of 11 amino acids. DNA for the CDR3: TGTGCCAGCAGCTTAGTTTTCGAGCAGTACTTC. This sequence encodes CASSLVFEQYF.

The CDR3 protein is CASSSRGRGKTGELFF. DNA for the CDR3: TGTGCCAGCAGCTCCCGTGGGAGGGGAAAAACCGGGGAGCTGTTTTTT. V is TRBV7-2 and J is TRBJ2-2; TRBD2 agrees at 7 bases. The V gene's germline CDR1 is SGHTA and CDR2 FQGNSA. The length of the CDR3 is 16 residues. V lost 4 bases to trimming and J lost 5 bases; unmatched junction nucleotides: 10.

The sample holds one count of this clonotype. The genes are TRBV7-6 and TRBJ2-1; 7 nucleotides match TRBD1. The CDR3 spans 15 residues. CDR1 is SGHVS and CDR2 is FNYEAQ in the germline V gene. The V gene end was trimmed by 1 base and the J gene end by 3 bases; junction bases not matched to a gene: 3. As DNA, the CDR3 is TGTGCCAGCAGCTTAGGGACAGGAGTCTACAATGAGCAGTTCTTC. Translated: CASSLGTGVYNEQFF.